This record concerns one T cell receptor beta chain sequence. The target antigen is unknown. Genes and germline are mouse. The table came from immunoSEQ multiplex PCR; TCRdb's copy has only in-frame clones and leaves some out. The table includes just over 20,000 clones, roughly two thirds detected once. The sample originates from a study of tissue T cells after allogeneic stem cell transplantation. Study-wide findings and caveats: Few T cell clones were shared across patients, but motif clusters showed tissue-specific shared signatures.

The source of this sequence is a female BALB/c mouse in good health. The MHC haplotype recorded for the strain is H2-d. Sequenced sample: blood.

The CDR3 sequence is CAWSLSNERLFF. Partial CDR3 DNA: TGTGCCTGGAGTCTTTCCAACGAAAGATTATTT. The chain joins TRBV31 to TRBJ1-4; D is unresolved. The CDR3 end is not reached by the read, which stops 1 residue before it; the germline J gene fills it in. The V end lost 0 bases, the J end lost 1 base, and 0 bases lay between the germline ends. Germline lookup yields CDR1 GKSSPN and CDR2 SITVG. CDR3 size: 12 residues. The entire variable domain, with the rest obtained from reference TRBV31 and TRBJ1-4, is as follows: AQTIHQWPVAEIKAVGSPLSLGCTIKGKSSPNLYWYWQATGGTLQQLFYSITVGQVESVVQLNLSASRPKDDQFILSTEKLLLSHSGFYLCAWSLSNERLFFGHGTKLSVL.